What follows describes a single T cell receptor beta chain. TCRdb analysed the PCR reads with MiXCR anew, one entry per CDR3 protein. The data contain nearly 9,000 distinct CDR3 sequences, roughly 24% of them singletons. The CDR3 spans 14 residues. Germline V gene data show CDR1 as SGDLS and CDR2 as YYNGEE. Trimming stripped 0 bases from V and 5 bases from J, with 11 bases between. The data belong to a study of CXCR3 chemokines and chemotherapy response in bladder cancer. V usage is TRBV9 and J usage is TRBJ1-1; D not certain. This sequence originates from a human donor with bladder cancer that did not respond to neoadjuvant chemotherapy. The material was obtained from a patient whose treatment included neoadjuvant chemotherapy. This chain's CDR3 is CASSVGLGGTEAFF. For the CDR3, the DNA is TGTGCCAGCAGCGTAGGATTGGGCGGGACTGAAGCTTTCTTT.